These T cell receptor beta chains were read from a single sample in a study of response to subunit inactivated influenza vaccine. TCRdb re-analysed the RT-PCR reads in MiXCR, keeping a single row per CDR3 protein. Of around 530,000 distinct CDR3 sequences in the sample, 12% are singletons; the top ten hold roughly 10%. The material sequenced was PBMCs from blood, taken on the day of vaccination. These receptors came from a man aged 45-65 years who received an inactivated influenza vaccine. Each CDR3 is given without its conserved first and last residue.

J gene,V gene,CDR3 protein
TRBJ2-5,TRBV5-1,ASSLGTSGGSYQETQY
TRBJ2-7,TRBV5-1,ASSLLQGTYEQY
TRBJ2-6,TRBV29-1,SVEGGQDYSGANVLT
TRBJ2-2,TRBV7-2,ASSLNGGATGELF
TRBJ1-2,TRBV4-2,ASSQEDRYYGYT
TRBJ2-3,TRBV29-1,SVEETSRTDTQY
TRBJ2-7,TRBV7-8,ASSNPNYEQY
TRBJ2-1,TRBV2,ASSHRLAVSSYNEQF
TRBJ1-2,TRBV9,ASSITGNYGYT
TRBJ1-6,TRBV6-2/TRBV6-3,ASSPRGGNSPLH
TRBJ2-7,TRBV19,ATSWTGQSSEQY
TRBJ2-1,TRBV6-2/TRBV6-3,ASRGGGNNEQF
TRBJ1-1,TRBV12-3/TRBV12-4,ASSPTTGGEAF
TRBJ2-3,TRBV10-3,AISDSSGSTDTQY
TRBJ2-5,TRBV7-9,ASSFNRAGWQETQY
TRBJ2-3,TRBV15,ATSYRTADTQY
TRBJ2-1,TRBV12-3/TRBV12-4,ASRKRGQDPYNEQF
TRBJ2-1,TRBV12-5,ASGLGRDSFDNEQF
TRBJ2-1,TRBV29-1,SVGPSGRGNEQF
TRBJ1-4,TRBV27,ASRIGQGANEKLF
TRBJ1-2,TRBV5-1,ASSLAQGYGYT
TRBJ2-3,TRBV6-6,ASSAPGGLQY
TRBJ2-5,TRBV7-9,ASSPSPSGIRETQY
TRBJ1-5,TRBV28,ASSLPGTAPQH
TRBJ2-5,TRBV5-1,ASSFPGQSNQETQY
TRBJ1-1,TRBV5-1,ASSLTPGREAEAF
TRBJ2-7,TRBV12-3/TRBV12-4,ASSPSGGVYEQY
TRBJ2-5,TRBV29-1,SVEGLAGETQY
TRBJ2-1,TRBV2,ASRLSKQF
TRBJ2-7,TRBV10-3,ASGQGLGYEQY
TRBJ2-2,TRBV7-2,ASSSGTGGSGELF
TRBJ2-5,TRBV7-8,ASRAGLGGKQETQY
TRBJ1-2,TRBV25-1,ASSEAASGVGSRGYT
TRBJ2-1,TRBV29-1,SVEDIAISSYNEQF
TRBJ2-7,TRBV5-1,ASSTVPSASYEQY
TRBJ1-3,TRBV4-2,ASSQDRGLEGNTIY
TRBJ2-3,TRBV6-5,ASSYQGADTQY
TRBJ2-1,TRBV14,ASSPPALYNEQF
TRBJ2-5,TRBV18,ASSPPGGKETQY
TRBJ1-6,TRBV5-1,ASSINPGRSSSYNSPLH
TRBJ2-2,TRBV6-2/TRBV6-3,ASSYTGVGELF
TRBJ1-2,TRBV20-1,SARTVNYGYT
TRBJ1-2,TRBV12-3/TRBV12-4,ASSLGIGYT
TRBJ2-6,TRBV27,ASSPTPSGANVLT
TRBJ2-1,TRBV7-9,ASSLVEQF
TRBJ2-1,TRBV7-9,ASSRGSSYNEQF
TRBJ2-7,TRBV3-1,ASSQDFLQGAREQY
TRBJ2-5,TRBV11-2,ASSLASGSETQY
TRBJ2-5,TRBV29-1,SVGSGRETQY
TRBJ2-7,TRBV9,ASSTRISLGGEQY
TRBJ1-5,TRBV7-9,ASSLGQLNQPQH
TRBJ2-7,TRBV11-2,ASSLDAIATYEQY
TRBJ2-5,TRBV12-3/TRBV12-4,ASSLGRGIRETQY
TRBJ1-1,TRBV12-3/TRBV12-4,ASSLSGNSEAF
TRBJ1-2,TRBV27,ASSRRTGEYGYT
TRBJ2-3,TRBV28,ASSYVAGGRPDTQY
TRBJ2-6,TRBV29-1,SADFTANVLT
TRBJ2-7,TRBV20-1,SARPSGDHEQY